The sequence of this T cell receptor (beta chain) was determined in a study of T-cell memory formation after mild COVID-19. The wider study: There were largely donor-specific TCR clusters. General observations from the study: Mainly in CM and EM were contracting CD4+ clones; CD8+ were in EMRA. Among clones contracting day 15 to 85, CD4/CD8 was balanced, whereas later expanders leaned CD4+.

Trimming took off 4 bases at V and 0 bases at J, with 10 bases between the two ends. This CDR3 is built from 14 residues. Germline CDR1 is SGDLS and CDR2 is YYNGEE. TCRalpha and TCRbeta libraries used 5'RACE with constant-segment primers and UMIs. One entry per CDR3 protein results from TCRdb running MiXCR on the 5' RACE reads. This repertoire shows a few hundred thousand distinct CDR3 sequences, around 24% found once; its top ten account for about 10%. For this clonotype: The antigen remains unidentified.

The chain recombines TRBV9 with TRBJ1-1, with a possible D match to TRBD1 (6 bases). The TCR was taken from an adult woman who had mild COVID-19 (a few samples of this study predate the infection). Cell type and time point are not known. The source material was PBMCs or a T cell subset sorted from them (not recorded which). CDR3 coding DNA: TGTGCCAGCAGCCTCCAGGGGCTGAACACTGAAGCTTTCTTT. Translating it yields CASSLQGLNTEAFF.